The TCR beta chain under discussion was sequenced for a study of cytotoxic CD8 clonotypes in ibrutinib-treated CLL. This CDR3 has 16 residues. The ends lost 4 bases at V and 3 bases at J; junction bases unmatched: 4. Germline CDR1 SGDLS, CDR2 YYNGEE. TCRdb's table, derived via immunoSEQ multiplex PCR, lists solely in-frame clones and lacks some. The data show a few thousand clones, roughly 80% seen once. This TCR came from a human donor with chronic lymphocytic leukemia. Sequenced material: PBMCs, taken before ibrutinib treatment. This sequence joins TRBV9 and TRBJ2-2, with TRBD2 matching 12 bases. The CDR3 coding sequence is TGTGCCAGCAGCCCCCGACTAGCGGGAGACACCGGGGAGCTGTTTTTT. Translation: CASSPRLAGDTGELFF.